The clone carrying this T cell receptor beta chain was found a few times. The antigen is undetermined. Germline V gene sequence: CDR1 MNHEY, CDR2 SMNVEV (reference sequence). The CDR3 covers 14 residues. The V gene lost 5 bases and the J gene lost 3 bases, with 10 bases spanning the gap. This record belongs to a study of CD8+ T cells in alopecia areata. As for the study in general: The share of scalp area affected provided the severity score for treated patients. Broader study findings: Relative to mice, TCR sharing across patients was less clear, a difference possibly HLA-related. Scalp clonality and expanded CD8+ clones among the top 100 showed significant decreases with tofacitinib. The study found higher clonality in lesional than normal scalp, especially in alopecia totalis/universalis.

The treatment here: oral pan-JAK inhibitor, 5-10 mg twice daily. Extracted from the samples, RNA was reverse transcribed into cDNA to serve as the sequencing template. Data came from immunoSEQ multiplex PCR; TCRdb stores just in-frame clones and leaves some out. Of roughly 100,000 clones in the sample, 44% were seen once. V gene TRBV27 combines with J gene TRBJ1-4, with unresolved D. This clonotype originated in a human donor with alopecia areata. Sequences were derived from CD8+ T cells sorted from blood, sampled at week 24, from a patient treated with tofacitinib. The CDR3 region has the DNA TGTGCCAGCAGTCCCCAGCGGGCTAATGAAAAACTGTTTTTT. Amino acids: CASSPQRANEKLFF.